This T cell receptor beta chain originates from a study of cytomegalovirus exposure and HLA in healthy donors. Study-wide results and caveats: Later, an analysis found that TCR clusters from the first cohort tended to co-occur in the 90 to 150 validation repertoires.

Germline V gives CDR1 MNHNS, CDR2 SASEGT. The CDR3 sequence is 15 residues long. Between the trimmed V and J ends, which lost 1 base and 2 bases, there was a span of 9 bases. Generated by immunoSEQ multiplex PCR, the TCRdb table keeps only in-frame clones and is missing some. Of some 310,000 clones listed, 88% are singletons. To note about this clone: Its antigen is undetermined.

Sequencing was performed on PBMCs. This TCR derives from a man aged 30 to 45 in good health and CMV-seronegative. The chain joins TRBV6-1 to TRBJ1-5, with a weak D call TRBD1 (5 bases). The CDR3 sequence is CASSEGGKGNQPQHF. The CDR3 nucleotides are TGTGCCAGCAGTGAAGGGGGCAAGGGCAATCAGCCCCAGCATTTT.